This TCR beta chain was obtained from a study of cytomegalovirus exposure and HLA in healthy donors. Across the study: Ancestry clustering placed around 81% of more than 350 genotyped donors in the Caucasian-associated cluster. The study's findings and limits: Based on reports, TCR beta sequences accurately predicted HLA-A and HLA-B alleles for most subjects. An apparent linkage of common viral pathogens to several of the most significant clusters emerged in a later analysis.

Both 60 Vbeta primers and 13 Jbeta primers went into the PCR. In the authors' workflow: In a later analysis, of some 80 million unique beta chains, about 10 million appeared in at least two donors. Generated by immunoSEQ multiplex PCR, the TCRdb table keeps only in-frame clones and is missing some. That table gives V, J and clone size, and the DNA gave D and trimming. The sample has approximately 280,000 clones, roughly 85% seen once; the top ten hold roughly 4%. This clone was found once. Its antigen remains unidentified. Germline CDR1 and CDR2: SGHAT and FQNNGV. The V end was cut by 5 bases, the J end by 0 bases, with 7 bases between. This CDR3 spans 13 amino acids.

Sequenced: PBMCs. The J gene is TRBJ1-1, the V gene TRBV11-2; D unclear. The receptor was isolated from a middle-aged man in good health and CMV-seropositive. In nucleotides, the CDR3 is TGTGCCAGCAGCACAAAACTGAACACTGAAGCTTTCTTT. Its translation: CASSTKLNTEAFF.